The 18 T cell receptor beta chains below all came from one sample that was sequenced in a study of T cells after yellow fever vaccination. TCRdb independently ran MiXCR on the 5' RACE reads; one entry per CDR3 protein. The table shows some 160,000 distinct CDR3 sequences, with around 8.5% occurring only once. The sample consisted of CD8+ T cells sorted from PBMCs, taken 45 days after the yellow fever booster vaccination. These TCRs come from a man aged 18-30 years who received the YFV17D yellow fever vaccine.

This clonotype was counted only a few times. This chain connects TRBV4-1 to TRBJ2-5; TRBD1 might be the D (6 bases). This CDR3 contains 16 residues. Trimming took off 3 bases at V and 5 bases at J, with 19 bases between the two ends. The V gene's germline CDR1 is MGHRA and CDR2 YSYEKL. CDR3 amino acids: CASSQLVTGSSETQYF. For the CDR3, the DNA is TGCGCCAGCAGCCAGCTTGTGACAGGTTCTAGCGAGACCCAGTACTTC.

This clonotype was recorded many times. J is TRBJ2-1 and V is TRBV4-2; D gene unclear. Deletions cut 3 bases from V and 3 bases from J, with 9 bases between. The CDR3 is 14 amino acids. Looked up from germline, CDR1 is LGHNA and CDR2 is YNFKEQ. CDR3 nucleotides: TGTGCCAGCAGCCAGCCTCTGGACTACAATGAGCAGTTCTTC. This codes for CASSQPLDYNEQFF.

In this sample, this clonotype turned up a few times. The chain joins TRBV7-9 to TRBJ1-2, with a possible D match to TRBD1 (6 bases). The CDR3 length is 15 residues. Germline CDR1 reads SEHNR; CDR2 reads FQNEAQ (reference sequence). V was trimmed by 10 bases and J by 4 bases, leaving 22 bases between them. As DNA, the CDR3 is TGTGCCACCTCTTCAGGGGCCCGTTGGGGCTATGGCTACACCTTC. Protein: CATSSGARWGYGYTF.

This clonotype came up a few times. The CDR3 DNA is TGCAGCGTTGCCCCTGGCGCTGAAGCTTTCTTT. It specifies CSVAPGAEAFF. This chain uses TRBV29-1 with TRBJ1-1, with unresolved D. CDR1 SQVTM and CDR2 ANQGSEA come from the germline V gene. Deletions cut 4 bases from V and 6 bases from J, with 9 bases between. This CDR3 region has 11 residues.

The chain employs TRBV7-8 and TRBJ2-1; 8 nucleotides align to TRBD2. The CDR3 loop spans 18 amino acids. Germline loops: CDR1 SGHVS, CDR2 FQNEAQ. After removal of 1 base from V and 4 bases from J, the junction contained 12 bases not matched to a gene. In nucleotides, the CDR3 is TGTGCCAGCAGCTTAGTAACTAGCGGAGAAGTCGAATACAATGAGCAGTTCTTC. Translation gives CASSLVTSGEVEYNEQFF. The full variable domain, completed using reference TRBV7-8 and TRBJ2-1, is GAGVSQSPRYKVAKRGQDVALRCDPISGHVSLFWYQQALGQGPEFLTYFQNEAQLDKSGLPSDRFFAERPEGSVSTLKIQRTQQEDSAVYLCASSLVTSGEVEYNEQFFGPGTRLTVL.

The chain is built from TRBV6-2 or TRBV6-3 and TRBJ2-2; TRBD2 agrees at 7 bases. The CDR3 spans 15 residues. Unmatched junction bases numbered 6, after V lost 4 bases and J lost 4 bases. Germline V gene lookup returns CDR1 MNHEY and CDR2 SVGEGT. The CDR3 loop reads CASSFRLAITGELFF. In DNA, the CDR3 is TGTGCCAGCAGTTTCCGACTAGCAATCACCGGGGAGCTGTTTTTT.

The J gene is TRBJ1-6, the V gene TRBV11-2, with 10 bases that match TRBD1. Germline lookup yields CDR1 SGHAT and CDR2 FQNNGV. Trimming took 2 bases from V and 4 from J; bases not matched to a gene: 2. The CDR3 runs to 16 residues. CDR3 in amino acids: CASSLRGQGYNSPLHF. The CDR3 DNA is TGTGCCAGCAGCTTACGGGGACAGGGGTATAATTCACCCCTCCACTTT.

This clonotype came up a few times. The rearrangement joins TRBV29-1 to TRBJ2-7; tentative D call: TRBD2 (7 bases). The germline gives CDR1 SQVTM, CDR2 ANQGSEA. This CDR3 contains 13 residues. Trimming stripped 0 bases from V and 5 bases from J, with 11 bases between. Here the CDR3 reads CSVEDGGADEQYF. CDR3 DNA: TGCAGCGTTGAAGATGGGGGGGCGGACGAGCAGTACTTC.

The chain carries TRBV4-1 and TRBJ2-1, with TRBD1 as a possible D gene (5 bases). CDR3 size: 15 residues. Deletions cut 0 bases from V and 5 bases from J, with 11 bases between. Germline-derived CDR1 and CDR2 are MGHRA and YSYEKL. For the CDR3, the DNA is TGCGCCAGCAGCCAAGATGCCAGGGTGAACAATGAGCAGTTCTTC. This encodes CASSQDARVNNEQFF.

The chain joins TRBV5-6 to TRBJ2-7; D is unresolved. This CDR3 region has 13 residues. Trimming pared 1 base from V and 7 bases from J, leaving 12 bases between. The germline gives CDR1 SGHDT, CDR2 YYEEEE. CDR3 region: CASSLYPLGEQYV. The CDR3, as DNA: TGTGCCAGCAGCTTGTACCCTTTGGGGGAGCAGTACGTC.

This clonotype was detected only a few times. The chain employs TRBV6-1 and TRBJ2-7; no clear D gene. Trimming took off 2 bases at V and 5 bases at J, with 4 bases between the two ends. Germline V gene sequence: CDR1 MNHNS, CDR2 SASEGT. The CDR3 has 11 residues. CDR3 amino acids: CASSEPNEQYV. The CDR3 DNA reads TGTGCCAGCAGTGAACCGAACGAGCAGTACGTC.

The gene calls are TRBV11-2 and TRBJ2-3; the match to TRBD2 covers 9 bases. The V gene end was trimmed by 0 bases and the J gene end by 2 bases; junction bases not matched to a gene: 6. Germline V gives CDR1 SGHAT, CDR2 FQNNGV. The CDR3 totals 17 residues. The CDR3 DNA reads TGTGCCAGCAGCTTAGATCAGCTAGCGGGGCACACAGATACGCAGTATTTT. It specifies CASSLDQLAGHTDTQYF.

This clonotype was picked up a small number of times. CDR3 loop: CASSVSYGRNTEAFF. CDR3 in DNA: TGTGCCAGCAGCGTTTCCTACGGCAGAAACACTGAAGCTTTCTTT. The chain recombines TRBV9 with TRBJ1-1; D not certain. CDR1 and CDR2 from the germline V gene are SGDLS and YYNGEE. The CDR3 extends over 15 amino acids. Between the trimmed V and J ends, which lost 2 bases and 2 bases, there was a span of 13 bases. Based on the CDR3 plus reference TRBV9 and TRBJ1-1, the full variable domain is DSGVTQTPKHLITATGQRVTLRCSPRSGDLSVYWYQQSLDQGLQFLIQYYNGEERAKGNILERFSAQQFPDLHSELNLSSLELGDSALYFCASSVSYGRNTEAFFGQGTRLTVV.

This clonotype was observed many times. This chain connects TRBV4-1 to TRBJ2-3, with 10 bases identical to TRBD1. The CDR3 is made up of 17 amino acids. V dropped 0 bases and J dropped 5; count of bases not matched to a gene: 8. The germline V gene encodes CDR1 MGHRA and CDR2 YSYEKL. The CDR3 DNA is TGCGCCAGCAGCCAAGAACCGGGACAGGGGCTCAGAGATACGCAGTATTTT. This encodes CASSQEPGQGLRDTQYF.

About this clonotype itself: This CDR3 is missing its conserved last phenylalanine or tryptophan, likely due to a read error. No DNA is shown, since the ends of the CDR3 on it are uncertain; the CDR3 is the one TCRdb lists. The chain couples TRBV2 to TRBJ1-1. From its first to its last residue, the CDR3 has 13 amino acids. CDR1 and CDR2 (germline): SNHLY, FYNNEI. CDR3 loop: CASRSWSGEALVV.

V usage is TRBV5-1 and J usage is TRBJ1-6; D perhaps matches TRBD1 (5 bases). V lost 4 bases and J 7 bases, leaving 12 bases between the germline ends. Per the germline V gene, CDR1 is SGHRS and CDR2 is YFSETQ. The length of the CDR3 is 14 residues. The CDR3 region has the DNA TGCGCCAGCAGCGGGGGTTATGAGAATTCACCCCTCCACTTT. Translating it yields CASSGGYENSPLHF.

This clonotype has a handful of counts. This sequence joins TRBV20-1 and TRBJ2-5, with TRBD1 matching over 10 bases. CDR3 length equals 14 residues. The V and J ends lost 5 bases and 0 bases, in that order; junction bases with no gene match: 3. In germline, CDR1 is DFQATT, CDR2 SNEGSKA (reference sequence). CDR3 region: CSAAGTGDQETQYF. The CDR3 DNA sequence: TGCAGTGCTGCCGGGACAGGGGACCAAGAGACCCAGTACTTC.

The chain is built from TRBV4-1 and TRBJ2-5; tentatively, D is TRBD1 (6 bases). Germline V gene sequence: CDR1 MGHRA, CDR2 YSYEKL. Trimming stripped 1 base from V and 0 bases from J, with 15 bases between. The CDR3 consists of 17 residues. The CDR3 is CASSQGGSTGYQETQYF. In DNA form, the CDR3 reads TGCGCCAGCAGCCAAGGGGGCTCTACAGGGTACCAAGAGACCCAGTACTTC.